Listed here are 23 T cell receptor beta chains from one sample, sequenced in a study of cytomegalovirus exposure and HLA in healthy donors. PCR employed 60 Vbeta and 13 Jbeta primers. The repertoire was sequenced with immunoSEQ multiplex PCR; TCRdb's copy has only in-frame clones and lacks some. The sample has under 200,000 clones; roughly three quarters are singletons. Sequencing was carried out using PBMCs. The origin of the receptors is a male donor in good health and CMV-seropositive.

This clone was counted a single time. This rearrangement joins TRBV19 to TRBJ1-5, with 7 bases lining up with TRBD1. The germline V gene encodes CDR1 LNHDA and CDR2 SQIVND (reference sequence). V trimming: 4 bases; J trimming: 3 bases; junction bases outside the gene matches: 3. The CDR3 runs to 14 residues. CDR3 bases: TGTGCCAGTAGTAAGGGACAGATCAATCAGCCCCAGCATTTT. As protein: CASSKGQINQPQHF.

This chain joins TRBV9 and TRBJ1-2; tentative D call: TRBD1 (5 bases). Germline CDR1 SGDLS, CDR2 YYNGEE. The V and J ends lost 0 bases and 3 bases respectively, with 9 bases between them. This CDR3 comprises 14 residues. The chain's CDR3 is CASSVDSRDYGYTF. The CDR3 bases are TGTGCCAGCAGCGTAGATAGCAGGGACTATGGCTACACCTTC.

This rearrangement joins TRBV5-4 to TRBJ2-2, with unresolved D. The CDR3 runs to 14 residues. Germline CDR1 SGHNT, CDR2 YYREEE (reference sequence). Trimming removed 0 bases from V and 0 bases from J, with 3 bases in between. For the CDR3, the DNA is TGTGCCAGCAGCTTGGTCACGAACACCGGGGAGCTGTTTTTT. This encodes CASSLVTNTGELFF.

The rearrangement links TRBV5-8 to TRBJ1-2; D gene uncertain. Germline V gene sequence: CDR1 SGHTS, CDR2 YDEGEE. This CDR3 contains 14 residues. V lost 0 bases and J 4 bases, leaving 10 bases between the germline ends. CDR3 sequence (DNA): TGTGCCAGCAGCTTGGGTAGACACCCCTATGGCTACACCTTC. This translates into CASSLGRHPYGYTF.

The chain links TRBV15 to TRBJ2-1; a possible D gene is TRBD2 (6 bases). The CDR3 runs 16 residues. Germline CDR1 LNHNV, CDR2 YYDKDF (reference sequence). Trimming took off 0 bases at V and 5 bases at J, with 14 bases between the two ends. DNA of the CDR3: TGTGCCACCAGCAGAGATCTACTAGCACCAGACAATGAGCAGTTCTTC. Translated: CATSRDLLAPDNEQFF.

In this sample, this clone turned up once. The chain is built from TRBV7-9 and TRBJ2-7; possible D gene TRBD2, 5 bases. The germline V and J ends were trimmed by 5 bases and 0 bases, with 17 bases remaining between them. Germline-derived CDR1 and CDR2 are SEHNR and FQNEAQ (reference sequence). The CDR3 contains 16 residues. The CDR3 region is CASSHIGEGLSYEQYF. CDR3 nucleotides: TGTGCCAGCAGCCATATCGGGGAAGGGCTCTCCTACGAGCAGTACTTC.

V usage is TRBV5-1 and J usage is TRBJ1-2, with D perhaps matching TRBD1 (5 bases). Per the germline V gene, CDR1 is SGHRS and CDR2 is YFSETQ. The length of the CDR3 is 14 residues. The V end lost 2 bases, the J end lost 3 bases, and 11 bases lay between the germline ends. CDR3 sequence: CASSFLGRDYGYTF. The CDR3 DNA reads as TGCGCCAGCAGCTTCCTAGGCAGGGACTATGGCTACACCTTC.

The chain carries TRBV6-1 and TRBJ1-5; 7 nucleotides line up with TRBD1. This CDR3 region has 13 residues. Losses at the gene ends were 4 bases for V and 7 bases for J; bases not matched to a gene: 4. Per germline, CDR1 MNHNS and CDR2 SASEGT. The CDR3 region is CASSAQGYQPQHF. The CDR3 DNA follows: TGTGCCAGCAGTGCACAGGGGTACCAGCCCCAGCATTTT.

This sequence joins TRBV7-8 and TRBJ2-2, with a weak D call TRBD2 (6 bases). The germline CDR1 and CDR2 sequences are SGHVS and FQNEAQ. CDR3 length equals 14 residues. V was trimmed by 5 bases and J by 6 bases, leaving 13 bases between them. The CDR3 region is CASSGTGVAGELFF. The CDR3 DNA reads as TGTGCCAGCAGCGGGACGGGGGTCGCCGGGGAGCTGTTTTTT.

The chain couples TRBV5-1 to TRBJ2-1, with TRBD2 identical over 14 bases. CDR3 length: 18 residues. The J segment lost 10 bases and the V segment lost 7 bases, leaving 19 bases of the junction unmatched. Per germline, CDR1 SGHRS and CDR2 YFSETQ. CDR3 DNA: TGCGCCAGCTCTCTTTGGACTAGCGGGGGGCTCGCTAGGGGGGAGCAGTTCTTC. Encoded protein: CASSLWTSGGLARGEQFF.

This clone was detected once. J is TRBJ2-1 and V is TRBV2; D remains unclear. CDR3 length: 14 residues. V was pared by 5 bases and J by 5 bases, with 13 bases between. Germline V lookup: CDR1 SNHLY, CDR2 FYNNEI. CDR3 DNA: TGTGCCAGCAGTTTTGGTAGTTATCACAATGAGCAGTTCTTC. It translates to CASSFGSYHNEQFF.

There are a few counts of this clone. The junction departs from the called germline gene at one end, perhaps through a read error. The genes are TRBV6-1 and TRBJ2-2, with a weak D call TRBD1 (5 bases). CDR1 MNHNS and CDR2 SASEGT come from the germline V gene. The CDR3 has 13 residues. CDR3 DNA sequence: TGTGCCAGCGGTGAGACAGACACCGGGGAGCTGTTTTTT. Protein: CASGETDTGELFF.

This sequence joins TRBV27 and TRBJ1-1, with 8 bases matching TRBD1. CDR3 length: 15 amino acids. The germline V gene has CDR1 MNHEY and CDR2 SMNVEV (reference sequence). Unmatched junction bases numbered 9, after V lost 5 bases and J lost 4 bases. The CDR3 reads CASSPNTGGGTEAFF. CDR3 DNA sequence: TGTGCCAGCAGTCCGAATACAGGGGGTGGCACTGAAGCTTTCTTT.

This chain uses TRBV9 with TRBJ1-6; D not certain. CDR1 is SGDLS, CDR2 YYNGEE, per germline. Trimming pared 4 bases from V and 14 bases from J, leaving 16 bases between. The CDR3 length is 13 residues. The CDR3 nucleotides read TGTGCCAGCAGCCCGTCAGTTTCCGCGGCCCTCCACTTT. It encodes CASSPSVSAALHF.

The genes are TRBV5-1 and TRBJ2-5; perhaps TRBD1 as D (6 bases). Trimming shortened V by 3 bases and J by 9 bases, and 18 bases separated the two germline ends. In germline, CDR1 is SGHRS, CDR2 YFSETQ. The CDR3 covers 14 residues. The CDR3: CASSYGQQSGSQYF. The CDR3 DNA reads as TGCGCCAGCAGCTACGGACAGCAAAGTGGGTCCCAGTACTTC.

The chain combines TRBV7-9 with TRBJ2-5; D may be TRBD2 (6 bases). The DNA end favors TRBJ2-7, so the J call may be wrong. The CDR3 consists of 15 residues. Per the germline V gene, CDR1 is SEHNR and CDR2 is FQNEAQ (reference sequence). The CDR3 DNA follows: TGTGCCAGCAGCCGGGCCCCTAGCGCATCCTACGAGCAGTACTTC. It encodes CASSRAPSASYEQYF.

The J gene is TRBJ1-1, the V gene TRBV4-1; D is unresolved. Trimming stripped 5 bases from V and 3 bases from J, with 13 bases between. Looked up from germline, CDR1 is MGHRA and CDR2 is YSYEKL. The CDR3 runs 14 residues. CDR3 amino acids: CASSSRLTDTEAFF. Here the CDR3 DNA reads TGCGCCAGCAGCTCACGACTGACGGACACTGAAGCTTTCTTT.

The V and J genes are TRBV5-4 and TRBJ1-1; TRBD1 agrees at 9 bases. V lost 4 bases and J lost 8; bases outside the gene matches: 3. The CDR3 contains 12 residues. CDR1 and CDR2 from the germline V gene are SGHNT and YYREEE (reference sequence). The CDR3 DNA follows: TGTGCCAGCAGCCGGGGACAGGGAGAAGCTTTCTTT. Encoded protein: CASSRGQGEAFF.

The CDR3 DNA reads TGCGCCAGCAGCTTAGGTAGCGGGCTAACCTACGAGCAGTACTTC. Translating it yields CASSLGSGLTYEQYF. This sequence joins TRBV5-1 and TRBJ2-7, with TRBD2 identical over 7 bases. CDR3 length: 15 residues. The V gene end was trimmed by 2 bases and the J gene end by 2 bases; junction bases not matched to a gene: 7. Germline loops: CDR1 SGHRS, CDR2 YFSETQ.

The chain links TRBV19 to TRBJ1-1; possibly TRBD1 for D (5 bases). The germline CDR1 and CDR2 sequences are LNHDA and SQIVND (reference sequence). The CDR3 loop spans 14 amino acids. Trimming stripped 1 base from V and 1 base from J, with 7 bases between. For the CDR3, the DNA is TGTGCCAGTAGTATAGGACAGACGAACACTGAAGCTTTCTTT. This sequence encodes CASSIGQTNTEAFF.

This clone was seen only a few times. The chain carries TRBV5-1 and TRBJ2-5, with D hard to call. The CDR3 has 12 residues. The V end was cut by 1 base, the J end by 3 bases, with 4 bases between. Germline V CDR1 and CDR2: SGHRS, YFSETQ. This chain's CDR3 is CASSLPEETQYF. CDR3 coding DNA: TGCGCCAGCAGCTTGCCAGAAGAGACCCAGTACTTC.

The V gene is TRBV2, the J gene TRBJ2-3; 16 nucleotides line up with TRBD2. Germline V CDR1 and CDR2: SNHLY, FYNNEI. The trim removed 6 bases at V and 4 bases at J, leaving 4 bases unmatched. The CDR3 consists of 16 residues. The CDR3 region has the DNA TGTGCCAGCAGCACCGGGACTAGCGGGGGGGCAGATACGCAGTATTTT. Translation: CASSTGTSGGADTQYF. The whole variable domain, remainder taken from reference TRBV2 and TRBJ2-3, is EPEVTQTPSHQVTQMGQEVILRCVPISNHLYFYWYRQILGQKVEFLVSFYNNEISEKSEIFDDQFSVERPDGSNFTLKIRSTKLEDSAMYFCASSTGTSGGADTQYFGPGTRLTVL.

V is TRBV5-6 and J is TRBJ1-5, with D possibly being TRBD1 (6 bases). The CDR3 loop spans 14 amino acids. Trimming took off 3 bases at V and 2 bases at J, with 9 bases between the two ends. The V gene's germline CDR1 is SGHDT and CDR2 YYEEEE. In DNA form, the CDR3 reads TGTGCCAGCAGCTCCACAGGGCGCAATCAGCCCCAGCATTTT. This translates into CASSSTGRNQPQHF.